Sequencing of this T cell receptor (beta chain) was carried out in a study of T-cell memory formation after mild COVID-19. Study context: Largely donor-specific TCR clusters were found.

It was 5'RACE with constant-segment primers that produced the TCR alpha and TCR beta cDNA libraries, which carried sample barcodes and UMIs. TCRdb processed the 5' RACE reads anew with MiXCR; each CDR3 protein has one entry. The sample contains about 540,000 distinct CDR3 sequences, about a fifth of which appear only once. This clonotype showed up just a few times. The antigen remains unidentified. Notes on the study in general: The CD4+ clones that contracted clustered mainly within CM and EM, and the CD8+ clones concentrated in EMRA. Whereas later expanders leaned CD4+, clones contracting day 15 to 85 showed a balanced CD4/CD8 makeup.

This clonotype was sampled from an adult woman who had mild COVID-19 (a few samples of this study predate the infection). Cell type and time point are not known. Input material: PBMCs or a T cell subset sorted from them (not recorded which).

The CDR3 DNA follows: TGTGCCAGCAACCCAGAGGGGGGGGAGACCCAGTACTTC. This sequence encodes CASNPEGGETQYF. The chain links TRBV12-3 or TRBV12-4 to TRBJ2-5; maybe TRBD2 (7 bases). The germline V and J ends were trimmed by 7 bases and 5 bases, with 14 bases remaining between them. CDR3 length equals 13 residues.